This paragraph covers one T cell receptor (beta chain) sequence. As originally analysed: Amplification of reference gene primers was used by the study to estimate nucleated cell counts. Assay used: immunoSEQ multiplex PCR; TCRdb lists only in-frame clones, some missing. V and J calls and clone size come straight from that table; D and trimming were deduced from the DNA. The data hold about 200,000 clones, with under 90% observed a single time. The data derive from a study of blood T cell repertoires in COVID-19. V lost 1 base to trimming and J lost 4 bases, with 10 bases between them. Per the germline V gene, CDR1 is SEHNR and CDR2 is FQNEAQ (reference sequence). The CDR3 spans 14 residues.

What was sequenced was PBMCs or T cells enriched from blood (not recorded which). This chain links TRBV7-9 with TRBJ1-1; D is possibly TRBD1 (5 bases). This TCR came from a woman aged 50 to 60 who had been exposed to COVID-19. The CDR3 nucleotides read TGTGCCAGCAGCTTAGGGACCCAGGGCACTGAAGCTTTCTTT. It translates to CASSLGTQGTEAFF.